What follows describes a single TCR beta chain. The data belong to a study of blood T cell repertoires in COVID-19. Sequencing was performed with immunoSEQ multiplex PCR; in TCRdb, only in-frame clones are kept and a portion is missing. Among about 250,000 clones listed, about 83% were seen once. V lost 5 bases to trimming and J lost 5 bases, with 4 bases between them. The germline CDR1 and CDR2 sequences are LNHDA and SQIVND (reference sequence). There are 11 residues in the CDR3. The TCR originated in a middle-aged woman who had recovered from COVID-19. The V gene is TRBV19, the J gene TRBJ2-1; D unresolved. The sequenced material came from peripheral blood. CDR3 amino acids: CASSLNNEQFF. The CDR3 DNA reads TGTGCCAGTAGTTTAAACAATGAGCAGTTCTTC.